This TCR beta chain was obtained from a study of T-cell memory formation after mild COVID-19 listed by TCRdb under 2021. Broadly, across the study: TCR sequence clusters from the two donors were largely donor specific. T-cell clones expanding and contracting after mild COVID-19 in a couple of donors were tracked by longitudinal TCRalpha and TCRbeta repertoire sequencing. Two young, previously healthy adult volunteers, one female and one male, were included in the cohort.

These reads were obtained on an Illumina NovaSeq 6000. TCRalpha and TCRbeta cDNA libraries were constructed by 5'RACE with constant-segment primers, with sample barcodes and unique molecular identifiers being introduced. RNA was extracted from every sample with Trizol reagent. The libraries were amplified in two PCR steps, and the second step added a second sample barcode and Illumina TruSeq adapters. Sequencing of libraries was performed on an Illumina NovaSeq with 2 x 150 bp paired-end reads. In the original analysis: Demultiplexing of reads and collapsing into UMI-guided consensus sequences were performed with migec v1.2.7. Using mixcr v2.1.11, UMI consensuses were aligned to TRA and TRB V and J templates and then assembled into clonotypes. Clonotypes were classified as expanded or contracted when called significant by both edgeR and NoisET, with noise models trained on biological replicates. For edgeR calls, the cutoffs were a false discovery rate-adjusted p below 0.01 and a log2 fold-change threshold of 1. As an exploratory analysis of dynamics, PCA with hierarchical clustering was applied to max-normalized trajectories of the 1000 most abundant clonotypes. The CD4 or CD8 phenotype of responding clones was assigned using the separately sequenced CD4+ and CD8+ repertoires. TCRdb itself trimmed the public reads at Q25 with fastp, ran MiXCR and retained productive beta chains. Rows with a matching CDR3 protein are joined into one entry that keeps the most common DNA and genes. The V and J calls were determined by TCRdb, not by the authors. Counted in this sample were 350,000 to 500,000 distinct CDR3 sequences; roughly 18% of them appeared once. The ten largest clones take up about 22% of the sample.

In regard to this clonotype: Its binding antigen is unknown. The record has no base qualities; no much larger clone is one base away.

CDR1 SEHNR and CDR2 FQNEAQ were looked up in the germline V gene (reference sequence). Inclusive of the bounding cysteine and phenylalanine, the CDR3 is 16 residues long. Just the 48-base CDR3 DNA is kept, in frame starting at base 1. V is reduced by 5 bases and J by 6 bases, leaving a spacing of 20 bases between them. PBMCs were isolated by Ficoll-Paque density gradient centrifugation. Broader findings and caveats from the paper: Balanced CD4/CD8 phenotypes were observed for clones contracting from day 15 to 85, whereas a bias towards CD4+ was observed for a second wave of clones expanding from day 15 to 37. Contracting CD4+ clones turned up mainly in the CM and EM memory subsets, whereas EMRA was where CD8+ clones were enriched. Whether the second-wave clones peaking on day 37 were SARS-CoV-2 specific was not confirmed. Some responding clones were detected in pre-infection memory, which suggested that pre-existing cross-reactive memory T cells had joined the SARS-CoV-2 response. The study included only a couple of mild cases, and larger cohorts that include severe cases with pre-infection samples were judged to be necessary.

This TCR derives from a man aged 18 to 29 who had mild COVID-19 (a few samples of this study predate the infection). The sample titles of this study are shuffled in the database, so cell type and time point are left out; the donor was told from shared clones. The sequenced material came from PBMCs or a T cell subset sorted from them (not recorded which). The chain is encoded by TRBV7-9 joined to TRBJ2-1; the D segment is perhaps TRBD1 or TRBD2, each sharing 6 matched bases. The DNA sequence follows: TGTGCCAGCAGCCTAAGACGGCGGGACATTTCCAATGAGCAGTTCTTC. Translated, it gives CASSLRRRDISNEQFF.